The entry below describes one T cell receptor beta chain. This sample was included in a study of shared clonotypes between healthy human individuals. The CDR3 runs 9 residues. V was shortened by 6 bases and J by 4 bases, with 2 bases between the two germline ends. CDR1 and CDR2 (germline): DFQATT, SNEGSKA (reference sequence). Produced via immunoSEQ multiplex PCR; TCRdb's table is partial and in-frame only. The sample shows around 510,000 clones, approximately 95% of them seen only once. The J gene is TRBJ2-3, the V gene TRBV20-1; the D is unclear. This receptor was identified in a woman in her 30s in good health. Sequencing used naive CD4+ T cells sorted from blood. Specified subset: CD45RA+ positively selected. CDR3 residues: CSAPDTQYF. The CDR3 DNA follows: TGCAGTGCCCCAGATACGCAGTATTTT.